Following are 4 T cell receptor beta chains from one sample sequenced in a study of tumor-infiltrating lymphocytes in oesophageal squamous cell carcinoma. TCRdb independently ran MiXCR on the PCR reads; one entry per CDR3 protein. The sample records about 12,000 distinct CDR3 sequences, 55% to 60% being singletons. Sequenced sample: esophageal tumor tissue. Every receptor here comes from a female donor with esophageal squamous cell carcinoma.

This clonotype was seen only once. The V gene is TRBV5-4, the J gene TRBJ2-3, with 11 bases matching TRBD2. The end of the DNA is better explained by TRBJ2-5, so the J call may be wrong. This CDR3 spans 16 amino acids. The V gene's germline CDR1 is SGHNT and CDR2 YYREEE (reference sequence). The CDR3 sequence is CASSWGLAESQETQYF. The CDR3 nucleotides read TGTGCCAGCAGCTGGGGACTAGCGGAGTCCCAAGAGACCCAGTACTTC.

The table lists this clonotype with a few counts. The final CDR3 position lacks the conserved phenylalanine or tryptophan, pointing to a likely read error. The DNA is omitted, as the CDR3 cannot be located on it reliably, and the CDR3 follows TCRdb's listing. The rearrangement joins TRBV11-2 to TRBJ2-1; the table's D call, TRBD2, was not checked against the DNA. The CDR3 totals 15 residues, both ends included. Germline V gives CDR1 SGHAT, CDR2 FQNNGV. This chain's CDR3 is CASSFGPPLGYTFGS.

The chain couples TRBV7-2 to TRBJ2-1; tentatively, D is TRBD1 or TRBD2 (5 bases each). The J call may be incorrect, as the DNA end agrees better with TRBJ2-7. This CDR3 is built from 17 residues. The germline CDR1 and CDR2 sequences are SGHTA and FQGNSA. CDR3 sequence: CASSPTRSGLNNYEQYF. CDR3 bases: TGTGCCAGCAGCCCCACCAGGTCGGGGCTTAACAACTACGAGCAGTACTTC.

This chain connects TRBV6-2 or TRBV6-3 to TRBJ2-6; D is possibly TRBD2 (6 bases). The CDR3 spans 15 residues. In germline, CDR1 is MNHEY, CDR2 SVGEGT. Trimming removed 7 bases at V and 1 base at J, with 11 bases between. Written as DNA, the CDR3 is TGTGCCAGCACCTTTAGCGGTTCTGGGGCCAACGTCCTGACTTTC. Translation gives CASTFSGSGANVLTF.